Presented here are 23 T cell receptor beta chains from one specimen sequenced in a study of cytomegalovirus exposure and HLA in healthy donors. The PCR employed 60 Vbeta primers together with 13 Jbeta primers. Only in-frame clones appear in the TCRdb table, and some are missing; sequencing was by immunoSEQ multiplex PCR. This sample has just over 200,000 clones; under 70% occur once, and the top ten carry approximately 2.5%. Specimen: PBMCs. Receptors were obtained from a man aged 40-50 years in good health and CMV-seropositive.

V is TRBV6-5 and J is TRBJ1-1; 9 positions match TRBD1. The trim removed 5 bases at V and 7 bases at J, leaving 8 bases unmatched. The CDR3 length is 14 residues. Germline values: CDR1 MNHEY, CDR2 SVGAGI. As DNA, the CDR3 is TGTGCCAGCAGTGGGGGACAGGGTAAATTTGAAGCTTTCTTT. It yields the protein CASSGGQGKFEAFF.

V gene TRBV25-1 combines with J gene TRBJ1-6; TRBD1 might be the D (5 bases). With 2 bases removed from V and 7 bases from J, the gap between germline ends came to 9 bases. The CDR3 sequence is 14 residues long. Germline V gene sequence: CDR1 MGHDK, CDR2 SYGVNS. CDR3: CASSEKGRNSPLHF. The CDR3 DNA is TGTGCCAGCAGTGAAAAGGGGCGGAATTCACCCCTCCACTTT.

This clone was seen a handful of times. V gene TRBV19 combines with J gene TRBJ1-3; D possibly corresponds to TRBD1 (6 bases). The V and J ends lost 1 base and 8 bases respectively, with 12 bases between them. This CDR3 is 14 amino acids long. Germline lookup yields CDR1 LNHDA and CDR2 SQIVND (reference sequence). In DNA form, the CDR3 reads TGTGCCAGTAGTATAGGTGGGGGCCGGCACACCATATATTTT. Its translation: CASSIGGGRHTIYF.

The chain carries TRBV25-1 and TRBJ1-1, with D possibly being TRBD1 (6 bases). The germline gives CDR1 MGHDK, CDR2 SYGVNS. Trimming took 3 bases from V and 6 from J, leaving 20 bases between them. CDR3 size: 16 residues. The CDR3 nucleotides read TGTGCCAGCAGTGACATTACAGGGTTCCAGGGTTCTGAAGCTTTCTTT. Residues: CASSDITGFQGSEAFF.

The genes are TRBV6-1 and TRBJ2-5; TRBD2 matches 8 bases. J gave up 0 bases and V 0 bases, and 6 bases lay outside the gene matches. The V gene's germline CDR1 is MNHNS and CDR2 SASEGT. There are 17 residues in the CDR3. CDR3 DNA sequence: TGTGCCAGCAGTGAAGCGCGAGGCGGGGGGTACCAAGAGACCCAGTACTTC. Residues: CASSEARGGGYQETQYF.

The chain links TRBV28 to TRBJ1-4; possible D gene TRBD1, 5 bases. The CDR3 extends over 14 amino acids. V was pared by 6 bases and J by 7 bases, with 15 bases between. Per germline, CDR1 MDHEN and CDR2 SYDVKM. For the CDR3, the DNA is TGTGCCAGCAGGAACGGGGGGTTAGGTGAAAAACTGTTTTTT. Translated, it gives CASRNGGLGEKLFF.

This clone was found a few times. This sequence joins TRBV11-2 and TRBJ2-5; no clear D gene. Trimming took 3 bases from V and 5 from J, leaving 7 bases between them. This CDR3 is 12 amino acids long. Per the germline V gene, CDR1 is SGHAT and CDR2 is FQNNGV. CDR3 nucleotides: TGTGCCAGCAGCTTGAATCAGGAGACCCAGTACTTC. This gives the protein CASSLNQETQYF.

The chain's CDR3 is CSVEPGSGEAFF. CDR3 in DNA: TGCAGCGTTGAACCGGGTTCGGGTGAAGCTTTCTTT. V and J are TRBV29-1 and TRBJ1-1; D gene unclear. There are 12 residues in the CDR3. Germline V gives CDR1 SQVTM, CDR2 ANQGSEA. Trimming removed 2 bases from V and 7 bases from J, with 11 bases in between.

V is TRBV7-2 and J is TRBJ1-3; 7 bases are a match to TRBD1. CDR1 SGHTA and CDR2 FQGNSA come from the germline V gene. V lost 5 bases and J lost 0; bases outside the gene matches: 10. The CDR3 has 17 residues. CDR3 sequence (DNA): TGTGCCAGCAGCCCGGTCTGGGACAGTATCTCTGGAAACACCATATATTTT. Amino acid sequence: CASSPVWDSISGNTIYF.

This clone has only a few counts. The V call is TRBV7-9, the J call TRBJ1-4; 7 bases agree with TRBD1. CDR1 SEHNR and CDR2 FQNEAQ come from the germline V gene (reference sequence). With 2 bases clipped from V and 7 bases from J, the junction kept 4 bases outside the gene matches. The CDR3 is 14 residues long. The chain's CDR3 is CASSLMTGSEKLFF. The CDR3 DNA follows: TGTGCCAGCAGCTTAATGACAGGGAGTGAAAAACTGTTTTTT.

The chain couples TRBV5-8 to TRBJ1-3, with 7 bases that match TRBD1. V trimming: 4 bases; J trimming: 4 bases; junction bases outside the gene matches: 11. The germline gives CDR1 SGHTS, CDR2 YDEGEE. The CDR3 runs 16 residues. The DNA for the CDR3 is TGTGCCAGCAGCCGCGTCAGGGGGGTCCTCGGAAACACCATATATTTT. Translated, it gives CASSRVRGVLGNTIYF.

This clone has more than one count but fewer than ten. The rearrangement joins TRBV6-4 to TRBJ2-5; D is undetermined. The J call is in doubt because the DNA end fits TRBJ2-7 better. The CDR3 is made up of 14 amino acids. The germline CDR1 and CDR2 sequences are MRHNA and SNTAGT. The CDR3 loop reads CASSGSTVPYEQYF. CDR3 sequence (DNA): TGTGCCAGCAGTGGTTCCACGGTACCCTACGAGCAGTACTTC.

In nucleotides, the CDR3 is TGTGCCAGCAGCTTGGGGGGACAGGGGATGGTGTCTGGGGCCAACGTCCTGACTTTC. Encoded protein: CASSLGGQGMVSGANVLTF. The chain joins TRBV5-4 to TRBJ2-6; 10 bases align to TRBD1. V dropped 0 bases and J dropped 1; count of bases not matched to a gene: 7. In germline, CDR1 is SGHNT, CDR2 YYREEE (reference sequence). The CDR3 spans 19 residues.

With respect to this clone: Relative to the germline gene, one junction end is altered; a read error may explain this. This sequence joins TRBV7-9 and TRBJ2-7; TRBD2 might be the D (6 bases). Germline V gene data show CDR1 as SEHNR and CDR2 as FQNEAQ (reference sequence). The CDR3 runs to 14 residues. CDR3 sequence reads: CASSLEEGSHEQYF. The CDR3 DNA is TGTGCCAGCAGCTTAGAGGAGGGCTCCCACGAGCAGTACTTC.

The chain uses TRBV5-1 and TRBJ2-2, with D tentatively TRBD2 (6 bases). This CDR3 spans 15 amino acids. Trimming stripped 3 bases from V and 3 bases from J, with 12 bases between. Germline V lookup: CDR1 SGHRS, CDR2 YFSETQ. CDR3 nucleotides: TGCGCCAGCAGCTGGGACTCAACGTACACCGGGGAGCTGTTTTTT. It codes for CASSWDSTYTGELFF.

J is TRBJ1-3 and V is TRBV11-3, with D perhaps matching TRBD1 (5 bases). Germline values: CDR1 SGHNT, CDR2 YENEEA. Deletions cut 1 base from V and 4 bases from J, with 11 bases between. The CDR3 has 15 amino acids. The CDR3 sequence is CASSLGGTTGNTIYF. The CDR3 DNA sequence: TGTGCCAGCAGCTTAGGGGGCACCACCGGAAACACCATATATTTT.

The count of this clone is one. This chain joins TRBV19 and TRBJ1-4, with D perhaps matching TRBD1 (5 bases). Germline-derived CDR1 and CDR2 are LNHDA and SQIVND (reference sequence). The CDR3 contains 15 residues. V was trimmed by 0 bases and J by 3 bases, leaving 8 bases between them. The DNA for the CDR3 is TGTGCCAGTAGTATAGAGGGGCTTCCTAATGAAAAACTGTTTTTT. Residues: CASSIEGLPNEKLFF.

The chain joins TRBV11-2 to TRBJ1-1; no reliable D call. The germline V gene has CDR1 SGHAT and CDR2 FQNNGV. CDR3 size: 14 residues. The V and J ends lost 3 bases and 2 bases respectively, with 10 bases between them. The CDR3 sequence is CASSFEGKNTEAFF. The CDR3 nucleotides read TGTGCCAGCAGCTTTGAGGGAAAAAACACTGAAGCTTTCTTT.

The gene calls are TRBV29-1 and TRBJ2-7, with D perhaps TRBD1 (6 bases). The V and J ends lost 3 bases and 3 bases respectively, with 12 bases between them. The CDR3 is 13 amino acids. Germline CDR1 SQVTM, CDR2 ANQGSEA. CDR3 in DNA: TGCAGCGTTGAGATTACAGGGTTCTACGAGCAGTACTTC. Translation gives CSVEITGFYEQYF.

The sample holds a few counts of this clone. The chain joins TRBV11-2 to TRBJ2-3; maybe TRBD1 (6 bases). The germline V gene encodes CDR1 SGHAT and CDR2 FQNNGV. The CDR3 loop spans 13 amino acids. V was shortened by 6 bases and J by 5 bases, with 12 bases between the two germline ends. CDR3 residues: CASRGTLGDTQYF. The CDR3 DNA sequence: TGTGCCAGCAGGGGGACATTGGGAGATACGCAGTATTTT.

The gene calls are TRBV7-2 and TRBJ2-3, with TRBD1 matching over 7 bases. The CDR3 totals 15 residues. Looked up from germline, CDR1 is SGHTA and CDR2 is FQGNSA. With V trimmed by 5 bases and J by 5 bases, 10 bases remained unmatched. The chain's CDR3 is CASSPYRGRGDTQYF. As DNA, the CDR3 is TGTGCCAGCAGCCCATACAGGGGAAGAGGAGATACGCAGTATTTT.

This clone was counted between two and nine times. V is TRBV27 and J is TRBJ1-1; D perhaps matches TRBD1 (6 bases). This CDR3 is built from 13 residues. Germline V gene data show CDR1 as MNHEY and CDR2 as SMNVEV (reference sequence). Trimming cost V 4 bases and J 5 bases, with 11 bases left between them. CDR3: CASSWERGTEAFF. The CDR3 DNA sequence: TGTGCCAGCAGTTGGGAGAGGGGGACTGAAGCTTTCTTT.

This sequence joins TRBV28 and TRBJ1-5, with TRBD1 matching 8 bases. CDR1 and CDR2 (germline): MDHEN, SYDVKM. The CDR3 is made up of 13 amino acids. J lost 5 bases, V lost 6 bases, and 3 bases had no gene match. The CDR3 is CASSPTGDQPQHF. CDR3 DNA sequence: TGTGCCAGCAGCCCGACAGGGGATCAGCCCCAGCATTTT.